This T cell receptor beta chain was profiled in a study of read filtering for tumor transcriptome and immune sequencing. Study-level background: After DNase treatment, RNA was made into whole-transcriptome libraries.

From 350 to 500 ng of RNA, a library with molecular barcoded alpha/delta and beta/gamma adaptors was made. Via MiXCR, TCRdb re-called the reads, giving one row per CDR3 protein. The sample holds 130,000 or so distinct CDR3 sequences, approximately 13% seen once. Every patient had bone marrow sampled while the disease was active. Whole-study findings and limits: Correlation between methods rose after single-read clonotypes were removed. Compared with RNA-seq, IR-seq gave much higher clonotype depth and reliability.

This clonotype was seen ten or more times. Its matching antigen is unknown. Sequenced material: a population of CD138-negative cells sorted from bone marrow. The sequence was collected from a donor at least 40 years old with multiple myeloma.

CDR3: CASSLEGVATYEQYF. CDR3 bases: TGTGCCAGCAGCTTAGAGGGGGTGGCTACCTACGAGCAGTACTTC. V usage is TRBV7-6 and J usage is TRBJ2-7, with D maybe TRBD1 (6 bases). CDR1 is SGHVS, CDR2 FNYEAQ, per germline. V was clipped by 1 base and J by 2 bases, with 12 bases between them. The CDR3 consists of 15 residues.